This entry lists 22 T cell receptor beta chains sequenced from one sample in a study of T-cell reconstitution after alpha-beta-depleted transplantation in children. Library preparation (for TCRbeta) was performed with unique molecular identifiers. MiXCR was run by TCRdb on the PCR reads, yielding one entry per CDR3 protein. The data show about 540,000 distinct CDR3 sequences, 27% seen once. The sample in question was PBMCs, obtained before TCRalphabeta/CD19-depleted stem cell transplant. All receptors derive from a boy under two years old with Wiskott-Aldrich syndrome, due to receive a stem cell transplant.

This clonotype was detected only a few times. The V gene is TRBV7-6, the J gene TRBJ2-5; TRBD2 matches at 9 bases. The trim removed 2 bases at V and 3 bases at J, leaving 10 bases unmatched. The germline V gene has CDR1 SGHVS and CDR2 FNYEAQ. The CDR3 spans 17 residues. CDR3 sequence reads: CASSLMGWLAGKETQYF. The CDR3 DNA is TGTGCCAGCAGCTTAATGGGTTGGCTAGCGGGAAAAGAGACCCAGTACTTC.

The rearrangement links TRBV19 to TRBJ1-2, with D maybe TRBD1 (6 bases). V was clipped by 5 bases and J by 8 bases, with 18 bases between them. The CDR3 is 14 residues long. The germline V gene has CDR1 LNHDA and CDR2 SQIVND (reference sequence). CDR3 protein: CASSSLQGLEGYTF. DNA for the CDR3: TGTGCCAGTAGTTCACTACAGGGTTTGGAGGGCTACACCTTC.

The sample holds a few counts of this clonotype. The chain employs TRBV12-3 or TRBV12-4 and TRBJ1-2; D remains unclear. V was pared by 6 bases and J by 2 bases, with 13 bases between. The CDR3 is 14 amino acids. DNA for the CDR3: TGTGCCAGCAGACCGCTTAACAGAAACTATGGCTACACCTTC. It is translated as CASRPLNRNYGYTF.

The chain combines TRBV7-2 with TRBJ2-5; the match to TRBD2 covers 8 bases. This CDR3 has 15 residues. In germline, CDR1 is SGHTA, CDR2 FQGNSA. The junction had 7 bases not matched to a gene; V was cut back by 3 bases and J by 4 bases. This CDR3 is CASSFREGRLETQYF. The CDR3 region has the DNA TGTGCCAGCAGCTTCCGGGAGGGCCGACTAGAGACCCAGTACTTC.

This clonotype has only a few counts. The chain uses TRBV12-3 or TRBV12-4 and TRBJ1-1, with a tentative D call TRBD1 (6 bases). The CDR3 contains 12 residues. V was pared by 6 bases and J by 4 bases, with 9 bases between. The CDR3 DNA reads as TGTGCCAGCAGGAGAGGGGGCACTGAAGCTTTCTTT. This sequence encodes CASRRGGTEAFF.

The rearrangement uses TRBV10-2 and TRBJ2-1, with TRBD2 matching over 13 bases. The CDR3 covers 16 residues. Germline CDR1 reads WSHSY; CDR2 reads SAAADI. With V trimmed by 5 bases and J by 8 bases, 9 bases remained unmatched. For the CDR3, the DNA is TGCGCCAGCAGTACTCACGGGACTAGCGGGATCTATGAGCAGTTCTTC. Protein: CASSTHGTSGIYEQFF.

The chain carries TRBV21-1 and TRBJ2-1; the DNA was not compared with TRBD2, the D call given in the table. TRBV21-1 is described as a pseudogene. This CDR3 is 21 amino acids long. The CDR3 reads CASSKVESTGVAGSSYNEQFF. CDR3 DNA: TGTGCCAGCAGCAAAGTGGAAAGCACAGGAGTAGCGGGGAGCTCCTACAATGAGCAGTTCTTC.

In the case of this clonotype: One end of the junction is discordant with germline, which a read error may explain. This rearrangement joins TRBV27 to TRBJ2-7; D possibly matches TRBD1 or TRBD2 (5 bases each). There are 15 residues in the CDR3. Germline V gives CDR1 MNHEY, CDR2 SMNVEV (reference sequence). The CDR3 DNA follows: TGTGCCAGCAGTTCTTCCGGGACGATTTCCTGCGAGCAGTACTTC. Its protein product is CASSSSGTISCEQYF.

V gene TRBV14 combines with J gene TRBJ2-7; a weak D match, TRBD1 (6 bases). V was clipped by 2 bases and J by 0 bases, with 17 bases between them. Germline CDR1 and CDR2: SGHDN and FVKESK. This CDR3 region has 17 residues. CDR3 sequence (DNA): TGTGCCAGCAGCCAACCACGGAGAGGGGGAAGCTCCTACGAGCAGTACTTC. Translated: CASSQPRRGGSSYEQYF.

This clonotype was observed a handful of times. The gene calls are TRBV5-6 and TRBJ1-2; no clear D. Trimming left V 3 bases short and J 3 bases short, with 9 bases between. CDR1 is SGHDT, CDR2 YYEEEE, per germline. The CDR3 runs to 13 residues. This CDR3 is CASSSNLDYGYTF. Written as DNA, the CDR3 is TGTGCCAGCAGCTCGAATTTGGACTATGGCTACACCTTC.

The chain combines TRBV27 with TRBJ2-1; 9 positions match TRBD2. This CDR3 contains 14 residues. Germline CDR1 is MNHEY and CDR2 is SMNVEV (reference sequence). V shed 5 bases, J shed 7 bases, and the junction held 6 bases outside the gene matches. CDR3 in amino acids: CASSPAGGRNEQFF. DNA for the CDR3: TGTGCCAGCAGTCCTGCGGGAGGGCGGAATGAGCAGTTCTTC.

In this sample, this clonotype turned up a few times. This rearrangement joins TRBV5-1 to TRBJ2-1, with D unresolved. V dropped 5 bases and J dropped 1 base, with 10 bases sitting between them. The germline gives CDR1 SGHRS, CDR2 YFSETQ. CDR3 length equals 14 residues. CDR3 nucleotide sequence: TGCGCCAGCAGGACGTTATCTTCCTACAATGAGCAGTTCTTC. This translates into CASRTLSSYNEQFF.

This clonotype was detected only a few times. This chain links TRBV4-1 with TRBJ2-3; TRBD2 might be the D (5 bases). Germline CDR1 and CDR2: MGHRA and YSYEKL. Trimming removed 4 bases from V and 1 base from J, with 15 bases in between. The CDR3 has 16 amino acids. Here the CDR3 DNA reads TGCGCCAGCAGCCCCCTGGCGGGTAGGGGCACAGATACGCAGTATTTT. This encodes CASSPLAGRGTDTQYF.

The CDR3 sequence: CASGVEPNTGELFF. CDR3 DNA: TGCGCCAGCGGAGTTGAGCCGAACACCGGGGAGCTGTTTTTT. This chain connects TRBV5-1 to TRBJ2-2; D remains ambiguous. Germline-derived CDR1 and CDR2 are SGHRS and YFSETQ. The CDR3 covers 14 residues. With 7 bases removed from V and 0 bases from J, the gap between germline ends came to 10 bases. Full variable domain (missing parts from reference TRBV5-1 and TRBJ2-2): KAGVTQTPRYLIKTRGQQVTLSCSPISGHRSVSWYQQTPGQGLQFLFEYFSETQRNKGNFPGRFSGRQFSNSRSEMNVSTLELGDSALYLCASGVEPNTGELFFGEGSRLTVL.

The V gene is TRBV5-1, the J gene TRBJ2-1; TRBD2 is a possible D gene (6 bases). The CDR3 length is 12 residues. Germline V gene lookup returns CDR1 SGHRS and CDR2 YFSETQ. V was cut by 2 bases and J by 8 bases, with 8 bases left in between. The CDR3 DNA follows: TGCGCCAGCAGCTTTCCTAGCGATGAGCAGTTCTTC. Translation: CASSFPSDEQFF.

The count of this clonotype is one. For the CDR3, the DNA is TGCGCCAGCAGCCTAGGGTGGGGGCCAGGCAGGGTCGCTGAAGCTTTCTTT. Its protein product is CASSLGWGPGRVAEAFF. V usage is TRBV5-1 and J usage is TRBJ1-1; tentative D call: TRBD1 (6 bases). CDR1 and CDR2 (germline): SGHRS, YFSETQ. CDR3 size: 17 residues. V shed 4 bases and J shed 6 bases, with 25 bases lying between them.

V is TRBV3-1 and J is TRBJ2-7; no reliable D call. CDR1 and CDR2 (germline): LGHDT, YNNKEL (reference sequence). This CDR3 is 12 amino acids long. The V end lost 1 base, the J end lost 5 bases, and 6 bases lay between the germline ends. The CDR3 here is CASSQVGHEQYF. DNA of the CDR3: TGTGCCAGCAGCCAAGTCGGGCACGAGCAGTACTTC.

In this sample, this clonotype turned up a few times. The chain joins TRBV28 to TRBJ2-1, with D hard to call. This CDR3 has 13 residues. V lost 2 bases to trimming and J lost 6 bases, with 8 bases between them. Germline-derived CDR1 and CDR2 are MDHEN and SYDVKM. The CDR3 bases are TGTGCCAGCAGTTTAGTCCAATCCAATGAGCAGTTCTTC. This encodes CASSLVQSNEQFF.

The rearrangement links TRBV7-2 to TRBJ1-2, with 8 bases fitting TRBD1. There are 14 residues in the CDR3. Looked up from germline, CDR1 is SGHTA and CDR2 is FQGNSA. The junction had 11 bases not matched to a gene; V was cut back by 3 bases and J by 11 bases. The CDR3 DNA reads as TGTGCCAGCAGCTTCTCCGACAGGGGTACACCTTACACCTTC. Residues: CASSFSDRGTPYTF.

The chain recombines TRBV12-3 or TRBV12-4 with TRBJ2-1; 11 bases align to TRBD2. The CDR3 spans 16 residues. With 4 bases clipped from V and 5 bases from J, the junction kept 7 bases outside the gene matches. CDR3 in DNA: TGTGCCAGCAGTTCCTGGACTAGCGGGTGGGACAATGAGCAGTTCTTC. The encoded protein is CASSSWTSGWDNEQFF.

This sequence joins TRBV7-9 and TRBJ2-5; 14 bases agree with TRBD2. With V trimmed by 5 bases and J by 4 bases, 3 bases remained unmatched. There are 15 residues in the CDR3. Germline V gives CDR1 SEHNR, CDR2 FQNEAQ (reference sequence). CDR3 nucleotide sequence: TGTGCCAGCAGCGGGACTAGCGGGAGCGGAGAGACCCAGTACTTC. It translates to CASSGTSGSGETQYF.

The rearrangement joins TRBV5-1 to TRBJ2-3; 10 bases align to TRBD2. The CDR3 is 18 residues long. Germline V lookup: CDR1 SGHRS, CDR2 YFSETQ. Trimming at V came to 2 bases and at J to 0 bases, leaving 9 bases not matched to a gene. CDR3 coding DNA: TGCGCCAGCAGCTTTTTAGCGGGAGGACGATTTAGCACAGATACGCAGTATTTT. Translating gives CASSFLAGGRFSTDTQYF.